This T cell receptor (beta chain) was sequenced for a study of blood T cells in healthy people across ages. The second PCR ran roughly 7 to 12 cycles with a sample-barcoded 5' primer and J-beta primers. Each cDNA molecule was tagged by a template-switch adaptor with 12 random nucleotides. TCRdb called the 5' RACE reads again in MiXCR, with one record for every CDR3 protein. The sample lists hundreds of thousands of distinct CDR3 sequences, more than 50% occurring once. V gave up 4 bases and J gave up 4 bases, with 13 bases separating them. Germline V gene lookup returns CDR1 SQVTM and CDR2 ANQGSEA. This CDR3 spans 13 amino acids. This clonotype has more than one count but fewer than ten.

Sequencing was done on a sample of blood. The sequence came from a man in his forties or fifties in good health. The gene calls are TRBV29-1 and TRBJ2-5, with unresolved D. The CDR3 bases are TGCAGCGTTGGAAGCAGGAGTCCAGAGACCCAGTACTTC. The encoded protein is CSVGSRSPETQYF.